Listed below are T cell receptor beta chains from one sample, sequenced in a study of CD8 T cells in Susac syndrome. A single record per CDR3 protein comes from TCRdb applying MiXCR to the immunoSEQ multiplex PCR reads. The sample shows fewer than 95,000 distinct CDR3 sequences, roughly 96% of them seen only once. Sequencing was carried out using CD8+ T cells from PBMCs. Receptors were obtained from a human donor with Susac syndrome. The CDR3 runs from the conserved cysteine through the conserved F or W. Fields, in order: clone size, J gene, D gene, V gene, CDR3 DNA, CDR3 protein. D genes are given only for firm matches. Some rows mark clone size as missing; the rest say once, few, many or name a class of expanded clone.

-,TRBJ1-5,-,TRBV30,TGTGCCTGGAGTGTAGGCGGACAGTTCAATCAGCCCCAGCATTTT,CAWSVGGQFNQPQHF
-,TRBJ1-1,-,TRBV30,TGTGCCTGGAGTGTAACTGGAACTGAAGCTTTCTTT,CAWSVTGTEAFF
-,TRBJ2-5,-,TRBV6-5,TGTGCCAGCAGTTTCTTCAGGGGGGGAGAGACCCAGTACTTC,CASSFFRGGETQYF
-,TRBJ2-6,-,TRBV6-4,TGTGCCAGCAGTGACGGGGGCAGGGCTTACTCTGGGGCCAACGTCCTGACTTTC,CASSDGGRAYSGANVLTF
-,TRBJ1-2,-,TRBV16,TGTGCCAGCAGCCAATACAGGGAGGACGGCTACACCTTC,CASSQYREDGYTF
-,TRBJ1-1,-,TRBV4-3,TGCGCCAGCAGCCAAGTTCTCATCAACACTGAAGCTTTCTTT,CASSQVLINTEAFF
-,TRBJ2-5,-,TRBV7-2,TGTGCCAGCAGCTTAAGTATCGACGTAGAGACCCAGTACTTC,CASSLSIDVETQYF
-,TRBJ2-7,TRBD1,TRBV25-1,TGTGCCAGCAGTGAAGCGGCAGGGGGTCAATACGAGCAGTACTTC,CASSEAAGGQYEQYF
-,TRBJ1-5,-,TRBV5-1,TGCGCCAGCAGCTTGGGCACCACGACTCCCCAGCATTTT,CASSLGTTTPQHF
-,TRBJ2-6,-,TRBV4-3,TGCGCCAGCAGCCAAGAGGCAGGGCGGGCCGTCCTGACTTTC,CASSQEAGRAVLTF
-,TRBJ1-2,-,TRBV12-3/TRBV12-4,TGTGCCAGCAGTTCCCCCACGACAGGCGTCTATGGCTACACCTTC,CASSSPTTGVYGYTF
-,TRBJ1-2,-,TRBV6-5,TGTGCCAGCAGACCCCTGGGGGGGAACTATGGCTACACCTTC,CASRPLGGNYGYTF
-,TRBJ2-1,TRBD2,TRBV6-5,TGTGCCAGTGGGACTAGCGGTAGCAATGAGCAGTTCTTC,CASGTSGSNEQFF
-,TRBJ2-2,-,TRBV3-1,TGTGCCAGCAGCCATGAATCCAGGGGAACCGGGGAGCTGTTTTTT,CASSHESRGTGELFF
-,TRBJ2-7,-,TRBV3-1,TGTGCCAGCAGCCAAGATTGGTACAGCTCCTACGAGCAGTACTTC,CASSQDWYSSYEQYF
-,TRBJ2-3,TRBD1,TRBV5-4,TGTGCCAGCAGCTTGGAGGGGGCCCGGGGTATGACAGATACGCAGTATTTT,CASSLEGARGMTDTQYF
-,TRBJ2-6,TRBD1,TRBV28,TGTGCCAGCAGAGGACAGGGCTCTGGGGCCAACGTCCTGACTTTC,CASRGQGSGANVLTF
-,TRBJ2-7,TRBD1,TRBV28,TGTGCCAGCAGTTTAGTAATAAGGGGGCTTGAGCAGTACTTC,CASSLVIRGLEQYF
-,TRBJ2-3,TRBD2,TRBV30,TGTGCCTGGAATAGCGGGCAAGATACGCAGTATTTT,CAWNSGQDTQYF
once,TRBJ1-4,-,TRBV7-2,TGTGCCAGCAGCTTAGTTAGTCGAGAAAAACTGTTTTTT,CASSLVSREKLFF
-,TRBJ1-2,-,TRBV30,TGTGCCTGGAGTGGAGGTTCTCATGGCTACACCTTC,CAWSGGSHGYTF
once,TRBJ1-2,TRBD1,TRBV7-2,TGTGCCAGCAGCACCGGAGGACAGGCCTATGGCTACACCTTC,CASSTGGQAYGYTF
once,TRBJ2-1,-,TRBV7-9,TGTGCCAGCAGCACCGGGCCAGGAAGGGATGGCAATGAGCAGTTCTTC,CASSTGPGRDGNEQFF
-,TRBJ1-6,TRBD1,TRBV7-9,TGTGCCAGCAGCTCGACAGGGGGCTATTCACCCCTCCACTTT,CASSSTGGYSPLHF
-,TRBJ1-2,TRBD1,TRBV20-1,TGCAGTGCTACAAACAGGGGGCGACCGCCTAACTATGGCTACACCTTC,CSATNRGRPPNYGYTF
-,TRBJ1-2,-,TRBV27,TGTGCCAGCAAAATGGGAGTGCCTGACTATGGCTACACCTTC,CASKMGVPDYGYTF
-,TRBJ2-5,TRBD1,TRBV20-1,TGCAGTGCTAGAGATCTGGGACAGGGAGGCGAGACCCAGTACTTC,CSARDLGQGGETQYF
-,TRBJ1-2,-,TRBV7-8,TGTGCCAGCAGCTTACAACCAGGGAGTGGCTACACCTTC,CASSLQPGSGYTF
-,TRBJ2-3,TRBD2,TRBV7-2,TGTGCCAGCAGCTTAGTGAGCGGGGGGGCTTTAGGCACAGATACGCAGTATTTT,CASSLVSGGALGTDTQYF
-,TRBJ1-3,-,TRBV19,TGTGCCACCGACAGGCCCTCTGGAAACACCATATATTTT,CATDRPSGNTIYF
-,TRBJ1-5,-,TRBV20-1,TGCAGTGCTAGAGATTGGACGGTGGGCAATCAGCCCCAGCATTTT,CSARDWTVGNQPQHF
few,TRBJ2-5,TRBD1,TRBV5-4,TGTGCCAGCAGCTTAGGGGGCCGACAAGAGACCCAGTACTTC,CASSLGGRQETQYF
-,TRBJ2-3,-,TRBV7-2,TGTGCCAGCACCCTGAGGGGCACAGATACGCAGTATTTT,CASTLRGTDTQYF
-,TRBJ2-2,TRBD2,TRBV4-3,TGCGCCAGCAGCCCCTCACTAGCGGGGGGGCCGACCGGGGAGCTGTTTTTT,CASSPSLAGGPTGELFF
-,TRBJ2-7,-,TRBV20-1,TGCAGTGCTAGTTCCCCTCAAGAGCAGTACTTC,CSASSPQEQYF
-,TRBJ2-5,TRBD1,TRBV20-1,TGCAGTGCTAGGACAGGGGCCCAAGAGACCCAGTACTTC,CSARTGAQETQYF
-,TRBJ2-7,TRBD1,TRBV5-1,TGCGCCAGCAGCTTGACAGGGGGCGGTAATATGGAGCAGTACTTC,CASSLTGGGNMEQYF
-,TRBJ1-4,-,TRBV20-1,TGCAGTGCTCCGGGAGCAACTAATGAAAAACTGTTTTTT,CSAPGATNEKLFF
-,TRBJ1-1,-,TRBV5-1,TGCGCCAGCAGCTTGGTTAGCACTGAAGCTTTCTTT,CASSLVSTEAFF
-,TRBJ2-3,-,TRBV20-1,TGCAGTGCTAGTTATCCAGATACGCAGTATTTT,CSASYPDTQYF
-,TRBJ1-1,-,TRBV30,TGTGCCTGGAGTGACGGGCAGCTGAACACTGAAGCTTTCTTT,CAWSDGQLNTEAFF
-,TRBJ1-5,-,TRBV30,TGTGCCTGGAGTGCCCTCCGGGGGGACAATCAGCCCCAGCATTTT,CAWSALRGDNQPQHF
-,TRBJ1-1,-,TRBV20-1,TGCAGTGCTAGATCAGCAATGAACACTGAAGCTTTCTTT,CSARSAMNTEAFF
-,TRBJ2-3,TRBD2,TRBV3-1,TGTGCCAGCAGCCAAGGGGGACTAGCGGGGGGCCTTGGGCCCACAGATACGCAGTATTTT,CASSQGGLAGGLGPTDTQYF
-,TRBJ1-1,TRBD1,TRBV5-5,TGTGCCAGCAGCTTTAGGACAGGGGCCGACACTGAAGCTTTCTTT,CASSFRTGADTEAFF
-,TRBJ2-3,-,TRBV9,TGTGCCAGCAGCGGCCTAAACTCTGATACGCAGTATTTT,CASSGLNSDTQYF
-,TRBJ2-5,-,TRBV20-1,TGCAGTGCTTCTGGATGGTCCCAAGAGACCCAGTACTTC,CSASGWSQETQYF
-,TRBJ2-5,-,TRBV20-1,TGCAGTGCTAGTAGGCGGTCCCGGTTCGGCGAAGAGACCCAGTACTTC,CSASRRSRFGEETQYF
-,TRBJ2-7,-,TRBV30,TGTGCCTGGAGTGTCGGTGGAGAGTACGAGCAGTACTTC,CAWSVGGEYEQYF
-,TRBJ2-2,-,TRBV30,TGTGCCTGGAGTAGGGGGGGCGCTTCGACCGGGGAGCTGTTTTTT,CAWSRGGASTGELFF